This T cell receptor (beta chain) stems from a study of PD-L1 blockade in urothelial cancer. Stated time point: pretreatment peripheral blood. Between 1 and 8 samples, pretreatment and on-treatment, were given by each patient. After removal of 8 bases from V and 8 bases from J, the junction contained 10 bases not matched to a gene. The CDR3 has 13 amino acids. Germline loops: CDR1 MDHEN, CDR2 SYDVKM. The data were produced by immunoSEQ multiplex PCR, yet TCRdb's version contains in-frame clones alone and is incomplete. The table has about 80,000 clones, 85% seen once. The V and J genes are TRBV28 and TRBJ1-2; 8 nucleotides align to TRBD1. Sample: PBMCs, taken around atezolizumab (anti-PD-L1) treatment. This clonotype was obtained from a man in his forties with urothelial cancer. The CDR3 DNA is TGTGCCAGCCTCTCAGGACAGGGTTTGGGCTACACCTTC. The encoded protein is CASLSGQGLGYTF.